A selection of T cell receptor beta chains follows, all from one sample in a study of T cells in Graves' hyperthyroidism and ophthalmopathy. TCRdb re-analysed the multiplex PCR reads in MiXCR, keeping a single row per CDR3 protein. The sample lists about 460,000 distinct CDR3 sequences; 22% were seen once. The source material was blood. These receptors were taken from a woman in her seventies with Graves' ophthalmopathy. The CDR3 runs from the conserved cysteine through the conserved F or W. A D gene is named only where the DNA matches it firmly. Rows give clone size only sometimes, using once, few, many, or a class for an expanded clone.

. | TRBJ1-1 | . | TRBV18 | TGTGCCAGCTCAGCGGGTGGGGGCACTGAAGCTTTCTTT | CASSAGGGTEAFF
. | TRBJ1-6 | TRBD1 | TRBV10-3 | TGTGCCATCACCTCGGACAGGGGGGAAAATTCACCCCTCCACTTT | CAITSDRGENSPLHF
. | TRBJ2-1 | . | TRBV12-3/TRBV12-4 | TGTGCCAGCAGTCCAACAGGGAGCTCCTACAATGAGCAGTTCTTC | CASSPTGSSYNEQFF
many | TRBJ2-1 | . | TRBV10-3 | TGTGCCATCACCCGGGGGTACGAGCAGTTCTTC | CAITRGYEQFF
few | TRBJ2-2 | TRBD2 | TRBV19 | TGTGCCAGTACCGCGGGAGGGCCGTTCACCGGGGAGCTGTTTTTT | CASTAGGPFTGELFF
few | TRBJ2-5 | . | TRBV7-6 | TGTGCCAGCAGCTCCCTGGACTATGGAGAGACCCAGTACTTC | CASSSLDYGETQYF
once | TRBJ2-1 | . | TRBV5-6 | TGTGCCAGCAGCTTGCTGGACAGCACCTGCAATGAGCAGTTCTTC | CASSLLDSTCNEQFF
few | TRBJ2-2 | . | TRBV27 | TGTGCCAGCAGTTTATTGGCGGGGATAGCCGGGGAGCTGCTTTTT | CASSLLAGIAGELLF
. | TRBJ2-7 | . | TRBV15 | TGTGTCACCAGCAGAGATCTGAACAGACCCTACGAGCAGTACTTC | CVTSRDLNRPYEQYF
few | TRBJ1-2 | . | TRBV2 | TGTGCCAGCAGTGCCCCAGGCAACTATGGCTACACCTTC | CASSAPGNYGYTF
few | TRBJ2-2 | . | TRBV18 | TGTGCCAGCTCACCATTTCTGGCCTCGAACACCGGGGAGCTGTTTTTT | CASSPFLASNTGELFF
few | TRBJ1-1 | TRBD1 | TRBV27 | TGTGCCAGCAGGGACAGGGTGACGGGCACTGAAGCTTTCTTT | CASRDRVTGTEAFF
. | TRBJ2-6 | TRBD1 | TRBV10-3 | TGTGCCATCAGTAAATCGGGACAGGTCGTTGGTGGGGCCAACGTCCTGACTTTC | CAISKSGQVVGGANVLTF
few | TRBJ2-1 | TRBD2 | TRBV5-1 | TGCGCCAGCAGTCTTGAGGGCACTAGCGGGAGCTCCTACAATGAGCAGTTCTTC | CASSLEGTSGSSYNEQFF
many | TRBJ2-2 | TRBD2 | TRBV2 | TGTGCCAGCAGCTCTCTAGCGGTTGCGAACACCGGGGAGCTGTTTTTT | CASSSLAVANTGELFF
few | TRBJ1-3 | . | TRBV12-3/TRBV12-4 | TGTGCCAGCAGTTTAAGAGGGCTAACTGGAAACACCATATATTTT | CASSLRGLTGNTIYF
few | TRBJ2-7 | TRBD1 | TRBV28 | TGTGCCAGCTCCGGGACAGGGAGGGGTTACGAGCAGTACTTC | CASSGTGRGYEQYF
. | TRBJ2-7 | TRBD2 | TRBV5-1 | TGCGCCAGCAGCCAGGGGCCGGGGGGGTACGAGCAGTACTTC | CASSQGPGGYEQYF
many | TRBJ2-7 | . | TRBV15 | TGTGCCACCAGCAGAGATCTTGGGGCATTGCGCGAGCAGTACTTC | CATSRDLGALREQYF
. | TRBJ2-1 | . | TRBV19 | TGTGCCAGTAGTATCCTTAGCTCCTACAATGAGCAGTTCTTC | CASSILSSYNEQFF
. | TRBJ2-7 | TRBD1 | TRBV6-5 | TGTGCCAGCAGCTATCATAGACAGGGGAGCTCCTACGAGCAGTACTTC | CASSYHRQGSSYEQYF
many | TRBJ2-7 | . | TRBV20-1 | TGCAGTGCTAGAGCAAGTTTTCTAGGCCCCTCCTACGAGCAGTACTTC | CSARASFLGPSYEQYF
few | TRBJ2-2 | TRBD2 | TRBV5-1 | TGCGCCAGCAGCTTAAGGACTAGCGGGAGGTCCGGGGAGCTGTTTTTT | CASSLRTSGRSGELFF
. | TRBJ1-6 | . | TRBV4-1 | TGCGCCAGCAGCCAAGAGTGGCAGGGAAGCTCCTATAATTCACCCCTCCACTTT | CASSQEWQGSSYNSPLHF
many | TRBJ2-7 | TRBD2 | TRBV11-2 | TGTGCCAGCAGCTCGGGACTAGCCTACGAGCAGTACTTC | CASSSGLAYEQYF
. | TRBJ1-6 | . | TRBV7-2 | TGTGCCAGCAGCGCGAGTTACAGGGCACCCCTCCACTTT | CASSASYRAPLHF
. | TRBJ2-2 | TRBD2 | TRBV4-3 | TGCGCCAGCAGCCAATACCCCCCCCTAGCGGGAGGTTCCGGGGAGCTGTTTTTT | CASSQYPPLAGGSGELFF
few | TRBJ2-1 | . | TRBV15 | TGTGCCACCAGTCCGGTGGGACTGGCTTACAATGAGCAGTTCTTC | CATSPVGLAYNEQFF
. | TRBJ1-2 | TRBD1 | TRBV4-1 | TGCGCCAGCAGCCATGCGACAGGGGGCGCGTATGGCTACACCTTC | CASSHATGGAYGYTF
. | TRBJ1-2 | . | TRBV28 | TGTGCCAGCAGTCTATCATCAGGACAGCTACACAACTATGGCTACACCTTC | CASSLSSGQLHNYGYTF
few | TRBJ2-1 | TRBD1 | TRBV5-8 | TGTGCCAGCAGCCGGGGGACAGGGGGCTTGGATGAGCAGTTCTTC | CASSRGTGGLDEQFF
. | TRBJ1-2 | TRBD1 | TRBV5-1 | TGCGCCAGCGTTCCCGAACAGGGGGCGGATGGCTACACCTTC | CASVPEQGADGYTF
few | TRBJ2-3 | TRBD1 | TRBV7-2 | TGTGCCAGCAGCTCCCGGGACAGGGGTGCAGATACGCAGTATTTT | CASSSRDRGADTQYF
few | TRBJ1-4 | TRBD1 | TRBV30 | TGTGCCTGGGGGCTCGGACAGGGGGATGAAAAACTGTTTTTT | CAWGLGQGDEKLFF
. | TRBJ2-3 | . | TRBV9 | TGTGCCAGCAGCTCTGAGGGAGATACGCAGTATTTT | CASSSEGDTQYF
. | TRBJ1-4 | . | TRBV3-1 | TGTGCCAGCAGCCAAGGGGGGACTATGAATGAAAAACTGTTTTTT | CASSQGGTMNEKLFF
few | TRBJ2-4 | TRBD2 | TRBV7-9 | TGTGCCAGCAGCCCACATCGAGGTAGCGGGAGGGGAGTAGCCAAAAACATTCAGTACTTC | CASSPHRGSGRGVAKNIQYF
. | TRBJ2-2 | TRBD2 | TRBV24-1 | TGTGCCACCAGTACAAGCGGGAAGAACACCGGGGAGCTGTTTTTT | CATSTSGKNTGELFF
few | TRBJ2-7 | TRBD2 | TRBV20-1 | TGCAGTGCTATCGGGACTAGCGGGAGCCCCTCCTACGAGCAGTACTTC | CSAIGTSGSPSYEQYF
. | TRBJ2-3 | . | TRBV6-2/TRBV6-3 | TGTGCCAGCAGTTACTCGGAATCCCACTCCACCGATACGCAGTATTTT | CASSYSESHSTDTQYF
. | TRBJ1-1 | . | TRBV30 | TGTGCCTGGAGGGGAAGCCCGAACACTGAAGCTTTCTTT | CAWRGSPNTEAFF
few | TRBJ2-1 | TRBD1 | TRBV7-8 | TGTGCCAGCAGCTACCTTCCTGGACGACAGGGGGCAAACCGCAATGAGCAGTTCTTC | CASSYLPGRQGANRNEQFF
few | TRBJ2-1 | TRBD2 | TRBV5-1 | TGTGCCAGCAGCTTAACCCATGGACTAGCGGGAGAACTGCGCAATGAGCAGTTCTTC | CASSLTHGLAGELRNEQFF
few | TRBJ1-6 | TRBD1 | TRBV5-1 | TGCGCCAGCAGCCGGATGGGACAGGGGAATTCACCCCTCCACTTT | CASSRMGQGNSPLHF
. | TRBJ2-7 | . | TRBV2 | TGTGCCAGCACCGGGTCAGGGTACGAGCAGTACTTC | CASTGSGYEQYF
. | TRBJ2-3 | TRBD2 | TRBV4-3 | TGCGCCAGCAGCCACGGGACTAGCGGGGGAGATACGCAGTATTTT | CASSHGTSGGDTQYF
. | TRBJ2-3 | . | TRBV5-1 | TGCGCCAGCAGCTTTAGGCAGGGAGCCACAGATACGCAGTATTTT | CASSFRQGATDTQYF
few | TRBJ2-2 | . | TRBV6-2/TRBV6-3 | TGTGCCAGCAGTTCACAGGGAGTGGTCGGGGAGCTGTTTTTT | CASSSQGVVGELFF
. | TRBJ2-2 | TRBD1 | TRBV5-5 | TGTGCCAGCAGCATGGGACAGGGGGTCGGCGGGGAGCTGTTTTTT | CASSMGQGVGGELFF
many | TRBJ2-1 | . | TRBV11-2 | TGTGCCAGCAGGAACCGGGACTTTTACAATGAGCAGTTCTTC | CASRNRDFYNEQFF
. | TRBJ2-2 | TRBD1 | TRBV18 | TGTGCCAGCTCACCACCCGGGACAGGCGCCGGGGAGCTGTTTTTT | CASSPPGTGAGELFF
once | TRBJ2-7 | . | TRBV5-1 | TGCGCCAGCAGCTTGGACGTATCCTACGAGCAGTACTTC | CASSLDVSYEQYF
. | TRBJ2-7 | TRBD2 | TRBV5-1 | TGCGCCAGCAGCGCGCCCTCTAGCGGCGAGCAGTACTTC | CASSAPSSGEQYF
few | TRBJ1-2 | . | TRBV28 | TGTGCCAGCAGTTTATCAGGGGTCGGCTACACCTTC | CASSLSGVGYTF
. | TRBJ1-1 | . | TRBV11-2 | TGTGCCAGCAGCTTTGCAGGGGCTTCGAACACTGAAGCTTTCTTT | CASSFAGASNTEAFF
few | TRBJ2-1 | . | TRBV5-4 | TGTGCCAGCAGCTCAGATATTAGCTCCTACAATGAGCAGTTCTTC | CASSSDISSYNEQFF
many | TRBJ2-1 | TRBD1 | TRBV28 | TGTGCCAGCAGCTCTGCCGGGACAGGGGCCTACAATGAGCAGTTCTTC | CASSSAGTGAYNEQFF
. | TRBJ2-2 | . | TRBV3-2 | TGTGCCAGCACCACAATCGGGGAGCTGTTTTTT | CASTTIGELFF
few | TRBJ2-7 | TRBD1 | TRBV9 | TGTGCCAGTCCAAAGACAGGGTCCCCCTACGAGCAGTACTTC | CASPKTGSPYEQYF